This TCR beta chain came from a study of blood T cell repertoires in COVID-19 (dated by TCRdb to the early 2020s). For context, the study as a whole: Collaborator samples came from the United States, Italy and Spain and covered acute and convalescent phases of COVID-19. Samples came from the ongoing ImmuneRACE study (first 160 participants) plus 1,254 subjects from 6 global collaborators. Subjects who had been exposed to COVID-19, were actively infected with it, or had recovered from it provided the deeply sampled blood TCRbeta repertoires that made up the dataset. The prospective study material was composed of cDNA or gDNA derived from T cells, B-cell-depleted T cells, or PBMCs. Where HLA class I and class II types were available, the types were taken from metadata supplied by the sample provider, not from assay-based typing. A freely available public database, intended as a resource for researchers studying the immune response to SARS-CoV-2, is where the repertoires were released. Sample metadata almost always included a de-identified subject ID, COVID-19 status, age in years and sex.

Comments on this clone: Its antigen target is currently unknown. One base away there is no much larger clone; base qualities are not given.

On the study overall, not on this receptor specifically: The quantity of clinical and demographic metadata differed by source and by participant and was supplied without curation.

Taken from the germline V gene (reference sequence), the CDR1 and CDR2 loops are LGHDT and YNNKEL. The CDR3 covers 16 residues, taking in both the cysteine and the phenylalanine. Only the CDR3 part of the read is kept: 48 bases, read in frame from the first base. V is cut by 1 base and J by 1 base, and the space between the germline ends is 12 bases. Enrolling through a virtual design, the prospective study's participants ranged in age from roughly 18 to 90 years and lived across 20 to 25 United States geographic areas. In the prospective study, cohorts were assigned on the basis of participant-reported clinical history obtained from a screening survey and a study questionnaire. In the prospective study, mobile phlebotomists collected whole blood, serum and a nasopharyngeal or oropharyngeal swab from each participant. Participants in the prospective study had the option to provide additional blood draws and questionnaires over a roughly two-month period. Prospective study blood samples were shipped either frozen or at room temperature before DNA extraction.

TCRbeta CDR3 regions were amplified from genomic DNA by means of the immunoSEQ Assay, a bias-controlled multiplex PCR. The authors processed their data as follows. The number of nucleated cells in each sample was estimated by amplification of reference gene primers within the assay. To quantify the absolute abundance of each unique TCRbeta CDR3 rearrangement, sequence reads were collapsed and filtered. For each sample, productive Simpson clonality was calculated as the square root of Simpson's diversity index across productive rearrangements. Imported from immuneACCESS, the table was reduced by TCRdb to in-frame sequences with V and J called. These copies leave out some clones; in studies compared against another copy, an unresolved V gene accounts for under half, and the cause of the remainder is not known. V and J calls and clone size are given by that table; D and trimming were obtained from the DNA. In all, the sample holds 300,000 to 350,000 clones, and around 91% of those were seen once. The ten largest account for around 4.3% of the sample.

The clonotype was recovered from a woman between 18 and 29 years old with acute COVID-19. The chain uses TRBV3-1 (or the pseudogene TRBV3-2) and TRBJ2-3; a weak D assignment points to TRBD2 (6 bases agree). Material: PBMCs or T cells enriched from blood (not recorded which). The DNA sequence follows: TGTGCCAGCAGCCAAGGAGCGGGCCTACGCACAGATACGCAGTATTTT. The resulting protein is CASSQGAGLRTDTQYF.